Listed below are T cell receptor beta chains from one sample, sequenced in a study of identical twins. One entry per CDR3 protein results from TCRdb running MiXCR on the 5' RACE reads. The sample contains around 480,000 distinct CDR3 sequences, approximately 15% of which appear only once. These data also formed part of another study, on yellow fever vaccine responses in identical twins.

Material: CD4+ T cells sorted from blood. The origin of the receptors is a woman younger than 35 in good health. CDR3s include the opening cysteine and the closing phenylalanine or tryptophan. A D gene is named only where the DNA matches it firmly. Where a row states a size, it is once, few, many or the class of an expanded clone; other rows omit it.

cdr3_length: 13; clone_size: many; j_call: TRBJ1-1; v_call: TRBV29-1; d_call: NA; cdr3_nt: TGCAGCGTTGATCCAGGCCTGAACACTGAAGCTTTCTTT; cdr3_aa: CSVDPGLNTEAFF
cdr3_length: 14; clone_size: NA; j_call: TRBJ2-7; v_call: TRBV6-5; d_call: TRBD1; cdr3_nt: TGTGCCAGCAGTTACGGGACAGACTCCTACGAGCAGTACTTC; cdr3_aa: CASSYGTDSYEQYF
cdr3_length: 14; clone_size: few; j_call: TRBJ2-3; v_call: TRBV27; d_call: TRBD2; cdr3_nt: TGTGCCAGCACCCAGCGGGGGGCCACAGATACGCAGTATTTT; cdr3_aa: CASTQRGATDTQYF
cdr3_length: 14; clone_size: many; j_call: TRBJ2-3; v_call: TRBV5-1; d_call: NA; cdr3_nt: TGCGCCAGCAACCGGGACGGGGGTCAAGATACGCAGTATTTT; cdr3_aa: CASNRDGGQDTQYF
cdr3_length: 14; clone_size: few; j_call: TRBJ1-4; v_call: TRBV7-9; d_call: NA; cdr3_nt: TGTGCCAGCAGCTTAGACCTGGGGAATGAAAAACTGTTTTTT; cdr3_aa: CASSLDLGNEKLFF
cdr3_length: 16; clone_size: NA; j_call: TRBJ1-1; v_call: TRBV7-9; d_call: NA; cdr3_nt: TGTGCCAGCAGACCGGGACTCCCTAAGGATAGCACTGAAGCTTTCTTT; cdr3_aa: CASRPGLPKDSTEAFF
cdr3_length: 14; clone_size: few; j_call: TRBJ2-7; v_call: TRBV20-1; d_call: NA; cdr3_nt: TGCAGTGCTAGAGATCCTAGCGAGACCTACGAGCAGTACTTC; cdr3_aa: CSARDPSETYEQYF
cdr3_length: 15; clone_size: NA; j_call: TRBJ2-5; v_call: TRBV11-2; d_call: NA; cdr3_nt: TGTGCCAGCAGCACACAAGCAGCTTATGTGGAGACCCAGTACTTC; cdr3_aa: CASSTQAAYVETQYF
cdr3_length: 19; clone_size: NA; j_call: TRBJ2-6; v_call: TRBV6-5; d_call: NA; cdr3_nt: TGTGCCAGCAGTTACCAAACCTCGAGCCTCCTGTCTGGGGCCAACGTCCTGACTTTC; cdr3_aa: CASSYQTSSLLSGANVLTF
cdr3_length: 15; clone_size: NA; j_call: TRBJ1-6; v_call: TRBV6-1; d_call: NA; cdr3_nt: TGTGCCAGCAGTCCCAGATTAACCCAAGGTTCACCCCTCCACTTT; cdr3_aa: CASSPRLTQGSPLHF
cdr3_length: 13; clone_size: many; j_call: TRBJ2-5; v_call: TRBV29-1; d_call: NA; cdr3_nt: TGCAGCGTCTGGTGGCAGGGCCCGGAGACCCAGTACTTC; cdr3_aa: CSVWWQGPETQYF
cdr3_length: 14; clone_size: many; j_call: TRBJ2-3; v_call: TRBV7-2; d_call: NA; cdr3_nt: TGTGCCAGCAGCTTACTAGGTCCCACAGATACGCAGTATTTT; cdr3_aa: CASSLLGPTDTQYF
cdr3_length: 14; clone_size: many; j_call: TRBJ2-1; v_call: TRBV28; d_call: TRBD2; cdr3_nt: TGTGCCAGCAGTTTTGGCGGGAGGGCGGCTGAGCAGTTCTTC; cdr3_aa: CASSFGGRAAEQFF